The source of this T cell receptor (beta chain) is a study of cytomegalovirus exposure and HLA in healthy donors. Details on this clone: Its antigen is unidentified.

It was the roughly 130-subject validation cohort, separate from the 666-subject first cohort, to which the donors belonged. Trimming at V came to 5 bases and at J to 5 bases, leaving 9 bases not matched to a gene. This CDR3 is built from 15 residues. Looked up from germline, CDR1 is SGHTA and CDR2 is FQGTGA. Study-wide results and caveats: Testing in vitro showed three CMV-associated chains specific for CMV antigens. Some TCR beta chains (around 180 of them) were listed as cytomegalovirus-associated.

Method: immunoSEQ multiplex PCR; TCRdb's copy keeps in-frame clones and lacks some. The table includes about 240,000 clones, approximately 87% detected once. The receptor comes from a man aged 18 to 30 in good health and CMV-seronegative. The sample was PBMCs. V usage is TRBV7-3 and J usage is TRBJ1-1; 9 positions agree with TRBD1. The CDR3 loop is CASSQGDRVETEAFF. The CDR3 DNA sequence: TGTGCCAGCAGCCAAGGGGACAGGGTAGAGACTGAAGCTTTCTTT.